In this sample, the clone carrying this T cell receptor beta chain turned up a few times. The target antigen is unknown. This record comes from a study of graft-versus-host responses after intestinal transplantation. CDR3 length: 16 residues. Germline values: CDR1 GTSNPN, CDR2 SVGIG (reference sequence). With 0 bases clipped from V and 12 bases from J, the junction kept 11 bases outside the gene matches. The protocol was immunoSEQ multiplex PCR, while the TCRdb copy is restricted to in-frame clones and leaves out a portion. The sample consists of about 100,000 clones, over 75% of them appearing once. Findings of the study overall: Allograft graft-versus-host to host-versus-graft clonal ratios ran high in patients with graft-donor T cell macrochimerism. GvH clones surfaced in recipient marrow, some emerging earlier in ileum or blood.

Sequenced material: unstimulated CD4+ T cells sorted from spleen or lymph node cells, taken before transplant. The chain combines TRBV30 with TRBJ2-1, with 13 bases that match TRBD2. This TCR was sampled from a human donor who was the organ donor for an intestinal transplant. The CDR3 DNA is TGTGCCTGGAGTGTCGAGGGACTAGCGGGGTATATGGCGCAGTTCTTC. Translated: CAWSVEGLAGYMAQFF.